This paragraph reports one T cell receptor (beta chain). The CDR3 sequence is 13 residues long. In germline, CDR1 is SNHLY, CDR2 FYNNEI. Trimming pared 6 bases from V and 7 bases from J, leaving 15 bases between. The sample comes from a study of blood T cell repertoires in COVID-19. Study details: Spain, Italy and the United States supplied samples that represented acute and convalescent COVID-19. Sources were T cells, B-cell-depleted T cells, or PBMCs; the material itself was cDNA or gDNA.

Original processing methods: Reference gene primer amplification yielded estimated nucleated cell counts. TCRdb's copy holds only in-frame clones and misses some; the assay was immunoSEQ multiplex PCR. That table is the source of V, J and clone size, and D and trimming were worked out from the DNA. The profile shows about 490,000 clones, 80% to 90% of them singletons. The source is a human donor in a cohort sampled during active COVID-19. The rearrangement joins TRBV2 to TRBJ2-5; possibly TRBD1 for D (5 bases). Sequenced material: peripheral blood. For the CDR3, the DNA is TGTGCCAGCAGGGAAAGCACCACAGGGACCCAGTACTTC. This translates into CASRESTTGTQYF.